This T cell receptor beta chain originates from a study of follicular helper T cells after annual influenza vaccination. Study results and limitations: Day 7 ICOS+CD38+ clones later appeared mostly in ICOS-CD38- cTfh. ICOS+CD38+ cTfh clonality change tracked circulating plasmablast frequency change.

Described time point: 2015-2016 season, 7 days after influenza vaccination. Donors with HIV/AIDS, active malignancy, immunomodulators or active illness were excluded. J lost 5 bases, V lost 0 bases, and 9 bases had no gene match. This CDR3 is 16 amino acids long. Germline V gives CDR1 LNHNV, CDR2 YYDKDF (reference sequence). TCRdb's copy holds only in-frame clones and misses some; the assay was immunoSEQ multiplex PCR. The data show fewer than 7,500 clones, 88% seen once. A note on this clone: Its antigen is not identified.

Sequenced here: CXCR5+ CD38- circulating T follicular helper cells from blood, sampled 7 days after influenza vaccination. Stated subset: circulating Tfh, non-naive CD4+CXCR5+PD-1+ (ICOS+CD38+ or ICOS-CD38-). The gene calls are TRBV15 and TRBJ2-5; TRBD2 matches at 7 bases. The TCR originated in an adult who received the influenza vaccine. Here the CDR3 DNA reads TGTGCCACCAGCAGAGATCCTATGTCCGGGGGGGAGACCCAGTACTTC. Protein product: CATSRDPMSGGETQYF.